The entry below gives a single T cell receptor beta chain sequence along with its context. Patients from Seattle were sampled longitudinally, starting during active infection. As handled by the study authors: The authors estimated nucleated cell counts from reference gene primer amplification. Assay: immunoSEQ multiplex PCR; the TCRdb copy retains only in-frame clones and omits some. That table gives V, J and clone size, and the DNA gave D and trimming. The sample contains 200,000 to 250,000 clones, 84% of which appear only once. This sample was taken from a study of blood T cell repertoires in COVID-19. In the study overall: Samples taken during acute and convalescent COVID-19 were collected in the United States, Italy and Spain. From T cells, B-cell-depleted T cells, or PBMCs came the material, which was cDNA or gDNA.

The specimen was peripheral blood. The receptor was isolated from a woman aged 80 or over with COVID-19, enrolled during active disease.

The CDR3 nucleotides read TGTGCTAGTGGTCACGGGACAAGTAGAGGCGGGGAGCTGTTTTTT. Amino acids: CASGHGTSRGGELFF. V is TRBV12-5 and J is TRBJ2-2, with D perhaps TRBD1 (6 bases). This CDR3 spans 15 amino acids. Germline CDR1 reads LGHNT; CDR2 reads FRNRAP. V was trimmed by 5 bases and J by 7 bases, leaving 17 bases between them.